Listed below are T cell receptor beta chains from one sample, sequenced in a study of OX40 agonist ivuxolimab in advanced cancers. Sequencing was performed with immunoSEQ multiplex PCR; in TCRdb, only in-frame clones are kept and a portion is missing. This sample has around 60,000 clones, with about nine tenths found just once. Sequencing used CD4+ or CD8+ T cells sorted from blood, obtained in a trial of the OX40 agonist ivuxolimab. The receptors originated from an adult with an advanced solid tumor such as melanoma, head and neck, liver or kidney cancer. The CDR3 runs from the conserved cysteine through the conserved F or W. A D gene is named only where the DNA matches it firmly. Clone size is shown for a subset of rows, as once, few, many or a class of expanded clone.

abundance: NA; d_gene: NA; v_gene: TRBV10-3; j_gene: TRBJ2-7; CDR3aa: CAISELGGTSYEQYF; CDR3nt: TGTGCCATCAGTGAGTTGGGGGGCACTTCCTACGAGCAGTACTTC
abundance: NA; d_gene: NA; v_gene: TRBV30; j_gene: TRBJ2-1; CDR3aa: CAWSRQVYNEQFF; CDR3nt: TGTGCCTGGAGCAGACAGGTCTACAATGAGCAGTTCTTC
abundance: NA; d_gene: NA; v_gene: TRBV28; j_gene: TRBJ1-1; CDR3aa: CASSSGGGVTEAFF; CDR3nt: TGTGCCAGCAGCTCGGGGGGGGGAGTAACTGAAGCTTTCTTT
abundance: once; d_gene: NA; v_gene: TRBV6-1; j_gene: TRBJ1-5; CDR3aa: CASTPGGTSNQPQHF; CDR3nt: TGTGCCAGCACCCCCGGTGGAACTAGCAATCAGCCCCAGCATTTT
abundance: NA; d_gene: NA; v_gene: TRBV18; j_gene: TRBJ2-3; CDR3aa: CASSSAIGQRPSTDTQYF; CDR3nt: TGTGCCAGCTCCTCCGCTATCGGACAGAGACCTAGCACAGATACGCAGTATTTT
abundance: few; d_gene: NA; v_gene: TRBV19; j_gene: TRBJ2-3; CDR3aa: CASSLLNDGGDTQYF; CDR3nt: TGTGCCAGTAGTCTCCTTAATGATGGGGGAGATACGCAGTATTTT
abundance: NA; d_gene: TRBD2; v_gene: TRBV29-1; j_gene: TRBJ2-3; CDR3aa: CSVQRASGISDTQYF; CDR3nt: TGCAGCGTCCAAAGGGCTAGCGGGATCTCAGATACGCAGTATTTT
abundance: NA; d_gene: TRBD1; v_gene: TRBV5-1; j_gene: TRBJ1-3; CDR3aa: CASSFSPGQGSGNTIYF; CDR3nt: TGCGCCAGCAGCTTCTCACCTGGACAGGGCTCTGGAAACACCATATATTTT
abundance: once; d_gene: NA; v_gene: TRBV28; j_gene: TRBJ1-1; CDR3aa: CASSSSVNTEAFF; CDR3nt: TGTGCCAGCAGTTCCTCGGTGAACACTGAAGCTTTCTTT
abundance: NA; d_gene: NA; v_gene: TRBV11-3; j_gene: TRBJ2-5; CDR3aa: CASSLGGGQAETQYF; CDR3nt: TGTGCCAGCAGCTTAGGAGGGGGGCAAGCGGAGACCCAGTACTTC
abundance: NA; d_gene: TRBD1; v_gene: TRBV6-6; j_gene: TRBJ1-5; CDR3aa: CASHGDRENQPQHF; CDR3nt: TGTGCCAGCCATGGGGACAGGGAAAATCAGCCCCAGCATTTT
abundance: NA; d_gene: NA; v_gene: TRBV4-3; j_gene: TRBJ2-1; CDR3aa: CASSQDVAVDEQFF; CDR3nt: TGCGCCAGCAGCCAAGATGTCGCCGTCGATGAGCAGTTCTTC
abundance: NA; d_gene: NA; v_gene: TRBV5-1; j_gene: TRBJ2-5; CDR3aa: CASSLVFKETQYF; CDR3nt: TGCGCCAGCAGCTTGGTTTTTAAAGAGACCCAGTACTTC
abundance: NA; d_gene: NA; v_gene: TRBV28; j_gene: TRBJ2-6; CDR3aa: CASSLRGVRSSGANVLTF; CDR3nt: TGTGCCAGCAGCCTCAGAGGGGTTAGGAGCTCTGGGGCCAACGTCCTGACTTTC
abundance: NA; d_gene: NA; v_gene: TRBV23-1; j_gene: TRBJ2-1; CDR3aa: CARPCWGETYNEQFF; CDR3nt: TGCGCCAGGCCGTGTTGGGGGGAAACATACAATGAGCAGTTCTTC
abundance: NA; d_gene: NA; v_gene: TRBV5-1; j_gene: TRBJ1-2; CDR3aa: CASSGGGNYGYTF; CDR3nt: TGCGCCAGCAGCGGAGGGGGGAACTATGGCTACACCTTC
abundance: NA; d_gene: TRBD2; v_gene: TRBV29-1; j_gene: TRBJ2-5; CDR3aa: CSVESPRAGGETQYF; CDR3nt: TGCAGCGTTGAAAGCCCAAGGGCGGGGGGGGAGACCCAGTACTTC
abundance: NA; d_gene: TRBD1; v_gene: TRBV5-1; j_gene: TRBJ2-3; CDR3aa: CASSLGGTGATDTQYF; CDR3nt: TGCGCCAGCAGCTTGGGAGGGACAGGAGCTACAGATACGCAGTATTTT
abundance: NA; d_gene: TRBD2; v_gene: TRBV10-3; j_gene: TRBJ2-2; CDR3aa: CAIRENSGASNTGELFF; CDR3nt: TGTGCCATCAGGGAAAATAGCGGGGCCTCCAACACCGGGGAGCTGTTTTTT
abundance: NA; d_gene: TRBD1; v_gene: TRBV11-2; j_gene: TRBJ1-2; CDR3aa: CASSLDAGGSGYGYTF; CDR3nt: TGTGCCAGCAGCTTAGATGCAGGGGGCAGTGGCTATGGCTACACCTTC
abundance: NA; d_gene: NA; v_gene: TRBV19; j_gene: TRBJ1-3; CDR3aa: CASRGHRTPFSGNTIYF; CDR3nt: TGTGCCAGTAGGGGCCACCGGACACCGTTCTCTGGAAACACCATATATTTT
abundance: NA; d_gene: NA; v_gene: TRBV10-3; j_gene: TRBJ1-2; CDR3aa: CAIRKGQGDYGYTF; CDR3nt: TGTGCCATCAGGAAGGGACAAGGAGACTATGGCTACACCTTC
abundance: NA; d_gene: TRBD2; v_gene: TRBV11-3; j_gene: TRBJ2-2; CDR3aa: CASSSGTSTGELFF; CDR3nt: TGTGCCAGCAGCTCCGGGACTAGCACCGGGGAGCTGTTTTTT
abundance: NA; d_gene: TRBD1; v_gene: TRBV9; j_gene: TRBJ1-3; CDR3aa: CASSPTPGQGSGNTIYF; CDR3nt: TGTGCCAGCAGCCCAACTCCGGGACAGGGCTCTGGAAACACCATATATTTT
abundance: once; d_gene: NA; v_gene: TRBV9; j_gene: TRBJ2-7; CDR3aa: CASSVGAQTYEQYF; CDR3nt: TGTGCCAGCAGCGTAGGGGCCCAGACCTACGAGCAGTACTTC
abundance: NA; d_gene: NA; v_gene: TRBV6-5; j_gene: TRBJ2-7; CDR3aa: CASSRNRITYEQYF; CDR3nt: TGTGCCAGCAGCCGGAACAGGATAACCTACGAGCAGTACTTC
abundance: NA; d_gene: NA; v_gene: TRBV5-4; j_gene: TRBJ1-1; CDR3aa: CASSLGRVNTEAFF; CDR3nt: TGTGCCAGCAGCTTGGGGCGGGTGAACACTGAAGCTTTCTTT
abundance: NA; d_gene: TRBD1; v_gene: TRBV5-4; j_gene: TRBJ2-2; CDR3aa: CASSLVYGTGGTGELFF; CDR3nt: TGTGCCAGCAGCTTGGTTTACGGGACAGGGGGTACCGGGGAGCTGTTTTTT
abundance: NA; d_gene: NA; v_gene: TRBV10-3; j_gene: TRBJ2-5; CDR3aa: CATLGQLQETQYF; CDR3nt: TGTGCCACCTTAGGACAGCTTCAAGAGACCCAGTACTTC
abundance: NA; d_gene: NA; v_gene: TRBV9; j_gene: TRBJ2-5; CDR3aa: CASSVTAGQPYQETQYF; CDR3nt: TGTGCCAGCAGCGTAACCGCGGGACAGCCGTATCAAGAGACCCAGTACTTC
abundance: NA; d_gene: NA; v_gene: TRBV6-6; j_gene: TRBJ1-2; CDR3aa: CASSYSDSSGYTF; CDR3nt: TGTGCCAGCAGTTACTCTGACAGTAGCGGCTACACCTTC
abundance: NA; d_gene: NA; v_gene: TRBV28; j_gene: TRBJ1-5; CDR3aa: CASSEGRGIGQPQHF; CDR3nt: TGTGCCAGCAGTGAAGGGAGGGGGATCGGTCAGCCCCAGCATTTT
abundance: NA; d_gene: NA; v_gene: TRBV7-9; j_gene: TRBJ2-7; CDR3aa: CASGLAGPYEQYF; CDR3nt: TGTGCCAGCGGTTTGGCAGGACCCTACGAGCAGTACTTC
abundance: NA; d_gene: NA; v_gene: TRBV19; j_gene: TRBJ1-5; CDR3aa: CASRGQTSNQPQHF; CDR3nt: TGTGCCAGCCGAGGACAGACTAGCAATCAGCCCCAGCATTTT
abundance: NA; d_gene: TRBD2; v_gene: TRBV7-8; j_gene: TRBJ2-1; CDR3aa: CASSIGTSGGPLGSYNEQFF; CDR3nt: TGTGCCAGCAGCATAGGGACTAGCGGGGGACCCCTAGGCTCCTACAATGAGCAGTTCTTC
abundance: once; d_gene: NA; v_gene: TRBV7-2; j_gene: TRBJ1-1; CDR3aa: CASSLPENTEAFF; CDR3nt: TGTGCCAGCAGCTTGCCTGAGAACACTGAAGCTTTCTTT
abundance: once; d_gene: NA; v_gene: TRBV9; j_gene: TRBJ1-2; CDR3aa: CASSVGSNYGYTF; CDR3nt: TGTGCCAGCAGCGTCGGGTCTAACTATGGCTACACCTTC
abundance: NA; d_gene: TRBD2; v_gene: TRBV18; j_gene: TRBJ2-2; CDR3aa: CASCPSGATGELFF; CDR3nt: TGTGCCAGCTGTCCTAGCGGGGCGACCGGGGAGCTGTTTTTT
abundance: NA; d_gene: NA; v_gene: TRBV29-1; j_gene: TRBJ1-1; CDR3aa: CSVEPGGYTEAFF; CDR3nt: TGCAGCGTTGAACCGGGAGGCTACACTGAAGCTTTCTTT
abundance: NA; d_gene: NA; v_gene: TRBV11-2; j_gene: TRBJ1-2; CDR3aa: CASTSSRQSYGYTF; CDR3nt: TGTGCCAGCACCTCCAGTCGACAGTCCTATGGCTACACCTTC
abundance: NA; d_gene: NA; v_gene: TRBV15; j_gene: TRBJ1-2; CDR3aa: CATSRGRDDAPYGYTF; CDR3nt: TGTGCCACCAGCAGAGGCCGGGACGACGCGCCCTATGGCTACACCTTC
abundance: NA; d_gene: TRBD1; v_gene: TRBV7-8; j_gene: TRBJ1-1; CDR3aa: CASRPGQGIMNTEAFF; CDR3nt: TGTGCCAGCAGACCGGGACAGGGGATTATGAACACTGAAGCTTTCTTT
abundance: once; d_gene: NA; v_gene: TRBV28; j_gene: TRBJ2-3; CDR3aa: CASSLAGGTQYF; CDR3nt: TGTGCCAGCAGTTTGGCCGGAGGAACGCAGTATTTT
abundance: NA; d_gene: NA; v_gene: TRBV7-2; j_gene: TRBJ1-2; CDR3aa: CASSHDAGADGYTF; CDR3nt: TGTGCCAGCAGCCATGATGCTGGCGCCGATGGCTACACCTTC
abundance: NA; d_gene: TRBD1; v_gene: TRBV28; j_gene: TRBJ1-4; CDR3aa: CASSPWTGGRGLTNEKLFF; CDR3nt: TGTGCCAGCAGTCCTTGGACAGGGGGTAGGGGGCTTACTAATGAAAAACTGTTTTTT
abundance: NA; d_gene: NA; v_gene: TRBV2; j_gene: TRBJ2-5; CDR3aa: CASSRADRETQYF; CDR3nt: TGTGCCAGCAGTCGGGCAGACCGGGAGACCCAGTACTTC
abundance: NA; d_gene: TRBD1; v_gene: TRBV11-1; j_gene: TRBJ2-5; CDR3aa: CASSQRQGWQETQYF; CDR3nt: TGTGCCAGCAGCCAGAGACAGGGGTGGCAAGAGACCCAGTACTTC
abundance: NA; d_gene: NA; v_gene: TRBV28; j_gene: TRBJ2-7; CDR3aa: CASSLGGQGYEQYF; CDR3nt: TGTGCCAGCAGTTTGGGGGGGCAGGGCTACGAGCAGTACTTC
abundance: few; d_gene: TRBD1; v_gene: TRBV5-1; j_gene: TRBJ1-1; CDR3aa: CASKVGDRGTEAFF; CDR3nt: TGCGCCAGCAAAGTTGGGGACAGGGGCACTGAAGCTTTCTTT
abundance: few; d_gene: NA; v_gene: TRBV10-3; j_gene: TRBJ1-1; CDR3aa: CAIGVANTEAFF; CDR3nt: TGTGCCATCGGCGTAGCTAACACTGAAGCTTTCTTT
abundance: once; d_gene: TRBD1; v_gene: TRBV19; j_gene: TRBJ1-5; CDR3aa: CASSPDSGTGGHQPQHF; CDR3nt: TGTGCCAGTAGTCCCGATTCCGGGACAGGGGGACATCAGCCCCAGCATTTT